This T cell receptor (beta chain) was profiled in a study of blood T cell repertoires in COVID-19. In the original analysis: From reference gene primer amplification, estimates of nucleated cell counts were derived. Only in-frame clones appear in the TCRdb table, and some are missing; sequencing was by immunoSEQ multiplex PCR. V, J and clone size are those of that table, while D and trimming were read from the DNA. Among hundreds of thousands of clones listed, about 87% were seen once. Germline loops: CDR1 SGDLS, CDR2 YYNGEE. V lost 4 bases, J lost 4 bases, and 18 bases lay in between. CDR3 size: 15 residues.

The V gene is TRBV9, the J gene TRBJ2-7; tentative D call: TRBD2 (7 bases). The sample taken for sequencing was peripheral blood. The clonotype comes from a woman between 45 and 65 years old with COVID-19, enrolled during active disease. DNA of the CDR3: TGTGCCAGCAGCATCGACGGGGGGCCACCGTACGAGCAGTACTTC. It specifies CASSIDGGPPYEQYF.